The 24 T cell receptor beta chains given below trace back to one sample, sequenced in a study of T-cell reconstitution after alpha-beta-depleted transplantation in children. Molecular barcoding with unique molecular identifiers was used for the TCRbeta library. Each CDR3 protein gets one entry after TCRdb re-called the PCR reads with MiXCR. The data contain fewer than 550,000 distinct CDR3 sequences, 9.5% to 13% of them singletons. Material: PBMCs from the stem cell graft donor, obtained from the stem cell graft. The source is a human donor who donated a stem cell graft to a child with acute myeloid leukemia.

In its sample, this clonotype was seen a few times. The rearrangement links TRBV7-2 to TRBJ2-5; perhaps D is TRBD1 or TRBD2 (5 bases each). From germline, CDR1 is SGHTA and CDR2 FQGNSA. The germline V and J ends were trimmed by 2 bases and 3 bases, with 16 bases remaining between them. The CDR3 totals 16 residues. Written as DNA, the CDR3 is TGTGCCAGCAGCTTAATATTATGGGGGATTAAAGAGACCCAGTACTTC. This codes for CASSLILWGIKETQYF.

This clonotype was picked up many times. The genes are TRBV10-2 and TRBJ2-5; D remains ambiguous. Germline loops: CDR1 WSHSY, CDR2 SAAADI. CDR3 length equals 15 residues. Deletions cut 2 bases from V and 7 bases from J, with 17 bases between. The CDR3 loop reads CASSEATPSGGTQYF. The CDR3 DNA follows: TGCGCCAGCAGTGAGGCAACTCCTTCGGGCGGGACCCAGTACTTC.

This clonotype was counted only a few times. This chain joins TRBV12-3 or TRBV12-4 and TRBJ2-2; 8 nucleotides match TRBD1. Germline trimming cut 1 base from V and 0 bases from J; bases unmatched to any gene: 1. This CDR3 has 16 residues. The CDR3 sequence is CASSLETGANTGELFF. CDR3 nucleotides: TGTGCCAGCAGTTTAGAGACAGGGGCGAACACCGGGGAGCTGTTTTTT.

The chain has TRBV10-3 and TRBJ2-5; 8 positions match TRBD2. Germline V CDR1 and CDR2: ENHRY, SYGVKD. V lost 5 bases and J lost 3; bases outside the gene matches: 11. This CDR3 is built from 16 residues. The CDR3 nucleotides read TGTGCCATCAGTTACCAGCGGGGGCGCCGAGAAGAGACCCAGTACTTC. Translating it yields CAISYQRGRREETQYF.

The rearrangement uses TRBV10-2 and TRBJ1-3; 7 bases are a match to TRBD1. V was pared by 4 bases and J by 4 bases, with 13 bases of the junction left unmatched. Germline V lookup: CDR1 WSHSY, CDR2 SAAADI. This CDR3 spans 17 amino acids. Here the CDR3 DNA reads TGCGCCAGCAGTGTTCGCGTACAGGGGCCCAGAGGAAACACCATATATTTT. The encoded protein is CASSVRVQGPRGNTIYF.

V gene TRBV11-1 combines with J gene TRBJ2-3; the match to TRBD1 covers 8 bases. The ends lost 6 bases at V and 0 bases at J; junction bases unmatched: 14. The CDR3 sequence is 18 residues long. Germline CDR1 and CDR2: SGHAT and FQDESV (reference sequence). CDR3 protein: CASRGWDRQSSSTDTQYF. The CDR3 coding sequence is TGTGCCAGCAGGGGATGGGACAGGCAATCCTCTAGCACAGATACGCAGTATTTT.

This clonotype was seen a few times. The chain couples TRBV20-1 to TRBJ1-1, with no clear D. The CDR3 has 13 residues. Between the trimmed V and J ends, which lost 3 bases and 1 base, there was a span of 9 bases. Germline loops: CDR1 DFQATT, CDR2 SNEGSKA (reference sequence). DNA of the CDR3: TGCAGTGCTAGGGTGACCTCGAACACTGAAGCTTTCTTT. Residues: CSARVTSNTEAFF.

This clonotype was detected only a few times. This chain uses TRBV18 with TRBJ2-1; 9 bases map to TRBD1. Trimming cost V 8 bases and J 5 bases; bases outside gene matches: 10. This CDR3 region has 15 residues. Looked up from germline, CDR1 is KGHSH and CDR2 is LQKENI. The CDR3 loop reads CASVGTGTVHNEQFF. The CDR3 bases are TGTGCCAGCGTCGGGACAGGGACGGTACACAATGAGCAGTTCTTC.

The genes are TRBV7-2 and TRBJ2-1, with a weak D call TRBD2 (5 bases). Germline loops: CDR1 SGHTA, CDR2 FQGNSA. The CDR3 runs 15 residues. V was shortened by 5 bases and J by 0 bases, with 11 bases between the two germline ends. CDR3 bases: TGTGCCAGCAGCACGGACTCGAGCTCCTACAATGAGCAGTTCTTC. Translation: CASSTDSSSYNEQFF. Supplemented by reference TRBV7-2 and TRBJ2-1, the full variable domain reads GAGVSQSPSNKVTEKGKDVELRCDPISGHTALYWYRQSLGQGLEFLIYFQGNSAPDKSGLPSDRFSAERTGGSVSTLTIQRTQQEDSAVYLCASSTDSSSYNEQFFGPGTRLTVL.

This clonotype was counted between two and nine times. The chain uses TRBV5-5 and TRBJ1-4; D possibly corresponds to TRBD1 (6 bases). There are 13 residues in the CDR3. The germline gives CDR1 SGHKS, CDR2 YYEKEE (reference sequence). V lost 0 bases, J lost 7 bases, and 7 bases lay in between. The CDR3 DNA reads as TGTGCCAGCAGCTTGGGGACAGCTGAAAAACTGTTTTTT. Translation gives CASSLGTAEKLFF.

The chain carries TRBV5-1 and TRBJ1-4; D not certain. The CDR3 covers 17 residues. Trimming stripped 0 bases from V and 8 bases from J, with 20 bases between. Germline V lookup: CDR1 SGHRS, CDR2 YFSETQ. DNA for the CDR3: TGCGCCAGCAGCTTGGTCGGGCCCCGAGAGGCCGGAGAAAAACTGTTTTTT. Protein: CASSLVGPREAGEKLFF.

This clonotype was counted between two and nine times. The CDR3 is CASSPQTGGELFF. CDR3 coding DNA: TGTGCCAGCTCACCACAAACGGGCGGGGAGCTGTTTTTT. The gene calls are TRBV18 and TRBJ2-2; D uncertain. This CDR3 is built from 13 residues. Germline CDR1 reads KGHSH; CDR2 reads LQKENI. V was cut by 1 base and J by 7 bases, with 7 bases left in between.

This clonotype was found a few times. The chain couples TRBV20-1 to TRBJ2-3, with 11 bases identical to TRBD2. This CDR3 comprises 17 residues. V was pared by 6 bases and J by 0 bases, with 11 bases of the junction left unmatched. CDR1 and CDR2 (germline): DFQATT, SNEGSKA (reference sequence). The CDR3 is CSALGTSGGPSTDTQYF. In DNA, the CDR3 is TGCAGTGCCCTGGGAACTAGCGGGGGCCCAAGCACAGATACGCAGTATTTT.

The V gene is TRBV12-3 or TRBV12-4, the J gene TRBJ2-3; TRBD2 might be the D (6 bases). CDR3 length equals 16 residues. Trimming shortened V by 3 bases and J by 4 bases, and 17 bases separated the two germline ends. CDR3 in amino acids: CASSFGRREPADTQYF. For the CDR3, the DNA is TGTGCCAGCAGTTTCGGGCGACGGGAGCCCGCAGATACGCAGTATTTT.

This clonotype was recorded at least ten times. The rearrangement links TRBV20-1 to TRBJ2-2, with a tentative D call TRBD2 (5 bases). V lost 3 bases to trimming and J lost 1 base, with 6 bases between them. CDR1 DFQATT and CDR2 SNEGSKA come from the germline V gene (reference sequence). The CDR3 extends over 13 amino acids. The CDR3 spells CSASRENTGELFF. In nucleotides, the CDR3 is TGCAGTGCTAGCCGGGAGAACACCGGGGAGCTGTTTTTT.

With regard to this clonotype: One end of the junction varies from germline; a read error may be responsible. The V gene is TRBV6-1, the J gene TRBJ2-2, with D maybe TRBD1 (6 bases). CDR1 MNHNS and CDR2 SASEGT come from the germline V gene. The CDR3 consists of 14 residues. The CDR3, as DNA: TGTGCCAACAGTACCCAAGGACAGTCCGGGGAGCTGTTTTTT. It encodes CANSTQGQSGELFF.

This clonotype was detected only a few times. This rearrangement joins TRBV9 to TRBJ1-2, with 9 nucleotides matching TRBD1. After removal of 2 bases from V and 2 bases from J, the junction contained 4 bases not matched to a gene. The V gene's germline CDR1 is SGDLS and CDR2 YYNGEE. The CDR3 length is 15 residues. CDR3 nucleotides: TGTGCCAGCAGCGTGGGGACAGGGCGGAACTATGGCTACACCTTC. Translated, it gives CASSVGTGRNYGYTF. Full variable domain (outside the CDR3, taken from reference TRBV9 and TRBJ1-2): DSGVTQTPKHLITATGQRVTLRCSPRSGDLSVYWYQQSLDQGLQFLIQYYNGEERAKGNILERFSAQQFPDLHSELNLSSLELGDSALYFCASSVGTGRNYGYTFGSGTRLTVV.

This clonotype was recorded at least ten times. The chain carries TRBV7-2 and TRBJ2-5, with D unclear. Germline loops: CDR1 SGHTA, CDR2 FQGNSA. The CDR3 length is 15 residues. The V end lost 4 bases, the J end lost 0 bases, and 12 bases lay between the germline ends. The CDR3 sequence is CASSSGLPNQETQYF. CDR3 coding DNA: TGTGCCAGCAGCTCCGGTCTTCCGAACCAAGAGACCCAGTACTTC.

V gene TRBV7-6 combines with J gene TRBJ2-3; D gene ambiguous. Per germline, CDR1 SGHVS and CDR2 FNYEAQ. V shed 5 bases and J shed 6 bases, with 12 bases lying between them. This CDR3 spans 13 amino acids. The CDR3 here is CASSLRLLDTQYF. The DNA for the CDR3 is TGTGCCAGCAGCCTTCGCTTGCTGGATACGCAGTATTTT.

A few counts support this clonotype. The CDR3 protein is CATSSFQQGNEKLFF. CDR3 nucleotide sequence: TGTGCCACCAGCAGCTTTCAGCAGGGGAATGAAAAACTGTTTTTT. V is TRBV15 and J is TRBJ1-4, with a weak D call TRBD1 (6 bases). This CDR3 has 15 residues. CDR1 LNHNV and CDR2 YYDKDF come from the germline V gene (reference sequence). V was trimmed by 3 bases and J by 5 bases, leaving 13 bases between them.

This chain connects TRBV5-1 to TRBJ1-1, with D possibly being TRBD1 (5 bases). The CDR3 runs 13 residues. V lost 3 bases and J 5 bases, leaving 11 bases between the germline ends. The germline CDR1 and CDR2 sequences are SGHRS and YFSETQ. The DNA of the CDR3 is TGCGCCAGCAGCTGGGGAGGGACGACTGAAGCTTTCTTT. Translation gives CASSWGGTTEAFF. Full variable domain (rest looked up from reference TRBV5-1 and TRBJ1-1): KAGVTQTPRYLIKTRGQQVTLSCSPISGHRSVSWYQQTPGQGLQFLFEYFSETQRNKGNFPGRFSGRQFSNSRSEMNVSTLELGDSALYLCASSWGGTTEAFFGQGTRLTVV.

This clonotype was counted ten times or more. This chain connects TRBV20-1 to TRBJ2-3; D call uncertain. This CDR3 is built from 13 residues. CDR1 is DFQATT, CDR2 SNEGSKA, per germline (reference sequence). Trimming took off 4 bases at V and 3 bases at J, with 11 bases between the two ends. The CDR3 spells CSATLMGTDTQYF. For the CDR3, the DNA is TGCAGTGCTACGTTGATGGGAACAGATACGCAGTATTTT.

This clonotype was seen many times. The J gene is TRBJ2-1, the V gene TRBV5-1; maybe TRBD2 (5 bases). V lost 2 bases, J lost 8 bases, and 8 bases lay in between. Germline values: CDR1 SGHRS, CDR2 YFSETQ. The CDR3 sequence is 12 residues long. As DNA, the CDR3 is TGCGCCAGCAGCTTAATCGGGGATGAGCAGTTCTTC. Translation: CASSLIGDEQFF.

This clonotype was picked up a small number of times. The chain is built from TRBV12-3 or TRBV12-4 and TRBJ1-4; TRBD1 matches at 7 bases. This CDR3 is built from 15 residues. V lost 6 bases to trimming and J lost 7 bases; unmatched junction nucleotides: 11. CDR3 bases: TGTGCCAGCAGGCGGGTGACAGGGAGGGGTGAAAAACTGTTTTTT. This translates into CASRRVTGRGEKLFF.